Following are 17 T cell receptor beta chains from one sample sequenced in a study of shared clonotypes between healthy human individuals. Measured with immunoSEQ multiplex PCR; TCRdb has only the in-frame clones, and not every one. The sample includes about 680,000 clones, around three quarters seen only once; the top ten take around 2%. Sequenced: memory CD4+ T cells sorted from blood. Sample subset: CD45RA-negative fraction. These receptors all stem from a woman aged 25 to 45 in good health.

The chain's CDR3 is CASSQGLAHRSSYNEQFF. In DNA form, the CDR3 reads TGCGCCAGCAGCCAGGGACTAGCCCACCGATCCTCCTACAATGAGCAGTTCTTC. V gene TRBV4-1 combines with J gene TRBJ2-1; 9 bases match TRBD2. The CDR3 is 18 residues long. Per germline, CDR1 MGHRA and CDR2 YSYEKL. After removal of 3 bases from V and 0 bases from J, the junction contained 9 bases not matched to a gene.

The chain couples TRBV15 to TRBJ2-5, with D uncertain. Trimming removed 3 bases from V and 2 bases from J, with 4 bases in between. Germline lookup yields CDR1 LNHNV and CDR2 YYDKDF (reference sequence). The CDR3 has 12 amino acids. CDR3: CATSSNQETQYF. The CDR3 DNA sequence: TGTGCCACCAGCAGTAATCAAGAGACCCAGTACTTC. The whole variable domain, remainder taken from reference TRBV15 and TRBJ2-5, is DAMVIQNPRYQVTQFGKPVTLSCSQTLNHNVMYWYQQKSSQAPKLLFHYYDKDFNNEADTPDNFQSRRPNTSFCFLDIRSPGLGDTAMYLCATSSNQETQYFGPGTRLLVL.

This clone was counted many times. This sequence joins TRBV10-2 and TRBJ2-4; D is possibly TRBD1 (6 bases). V was shortened by 3 bases and J by 8 bases, with 11 bases between the two germline ends. The CDR3 loop spans 13 amino acids. Germline CDR1 reads WSHSY; CDR2 reads SAAADI. The CDR3 spells CASSEGRGDIQYF. The CDR3 DNA is TGCGCCAGCAGTGAAGGCAGGGGAGACATTCAGTACTTC.

DNA for the CDR3: TGCGCCAGCAGCGTGTTCGACAGGAGCTCAGATACGCAGTATTTT. This gives the protein CASSVFDRSSDTQYF. The V call is TRBV5-1, the J call TRBJ2-3; a possible D gene is TRBD1 (6 bases). V gave up 4 bases and J gave up 4 bases, with 16 bases separating them. Per the germline V gene, CDR1 is SGHRS and CDR2 is YFSETQ. This CDR3 has 15 residues.

The rearrangement uses TRBV6-1 and TRBJ2-5, with D possibly TRBD2 on 5 matching bases. Germline V gene lookup returns CDR1 MNHNS and CDR2 SASEGT. This CDR3 is built from 16 residues. The V gene lost 3 bases and the J gene lost 5 bases, with 19 bases spanning the gap. This chain's CDR3 is CASSDPGKGRVETQYF. The CDR3 DNA is TGTGCCAGCAGTGACCCCGGGAAGGGCAGAGTGGAGACCCAGTACTTC.

This chain connects TRBV7-9 to TRBJ2-7, with unresolved D. CDR3 length: 12 amino acids. From germline, CDR1 is SEHNR and CDR2 FQNEAQ (reference sequence). Trimming removed 6 bases at V and 3 bases at J, with 9 bases between. CDR3 DNA: TGTGCCAGCAGTCCAGACATCTACGAGCAGTACTTC. Its protein product is CASSPDIYEQYF.

Concerning this clone: Within the sample, other DNA sequences also encode this same CDR3. The chain recombines TRBV2 with TRBJ2-2; tentative D call: TRBD1 (5 bases). The CDR3 has 14 residues. V lost 5 bases, J lost 0 bases, and 7 bases lay in between. Germline lookup yields CDR1 SNHLY and CDR2 FYNNEI. CDR3 amino acids: CASSRTTNTGELFF. The CDR3 DNA follows: TGTGCCAGCAGTAGGACAACGAACACCGGGGAGCTGTTTTTT.

CDR3 protein: CASSQGLAGYNEQFF. In nucleotides, the CDR3 is TGTGCCAGCAGCCAAGGACTAGCGGGATACAATGAGCAGTTCTTC. This sequence joins TRBV2 and TRBJ2-1; 12 bases are a match to TRBD2. With V trimmed by 6 bases and J by 4 bases, 4 bases remained unmatched. The germline V gene has CDR1 SNHLY and CDR2 FYNNEI. This CDR3 region has 15 residues.

The J gene is TRBJ2-7, the V gene TRBV27; D assignment may be TRBD1 or TRBD2 (5 bases each). Trimming left V 4 bases short and J 4 bases short, with 8 bases between. This CDR3 spans 12 amino acids. The germline V gene has CDR1 MNHEY and CDR2 SMNVEV (reference sequence). The CDR3 spells CASSSEGYEQYF. The CDR3 DNA sequence: TGTGCCAGCAGTTCAGAGGGGTACGAGCAGTACTTC.

In this sample, this clone turned up once. The J gene is TRBJ2-2, the V gene TRBV7-7; no definite D call. V was pared by 3 bases and J by 6 bases, with 20 bases between. CDR1 SSHAT and CDR2 FNYEAQ come from the germline V gene (reference sequence). This CDR3 region has 17 residues. For the CDR3, the DNA is TGTGCCAGCAGCTTGGATACGTACTCTTCTGACCCCGGGGAGCTGTTTTTT. This gives the protein CASSLDTYSSDPGELFF. Based on the CDR3 plus reference TRBV7-7 and TRBJ2-2, the full variable domain is GAGVSQSPRYKVTKRGQDVTLRCDPISSHATLYWYQQALGQGPEFLTYFNYEAQPDKSGLPSDRFSAERPEGSISTLTIQRTEQRDSAMYRCASSLDTYSSDPGELFFGEGSRLTVL.

This clone was detected many times. The chain combines TRBV5-1 with TRBJ2-5; 10 bases match TRBD1. CDR3 length equals 14 residues. V shed 0 bases, J shed 6 bases, and the junction held 2 bases outside the gene matches. The germline V gene has CDR1 SGHRS and CDR2 YFSETQ. The DNA for the CDR3 is TGCGCCAGCAGCTTGGGGACAGGGGGACAGACCCAGTACTTC. Translation: CASSLGTGGQTQYF.

This clone was seen a single time. V gene TRBV19 combines with J gene TRBJ2-5, with D unclear. Trimming took off 6 bases at V and 4 bases at J, with 9 bases between the two ends. The germline V gene has CDR1 LNHDA and CDR2 SQIVND (reference sequence). The CDR3 runs to 12 residues. The CDR3 is CASSEQTETQYF. Here the CDR3 DNA reads TGTGCCAGTAGCGAGCAAACAGAGACCCAGTACTTC.

The chain recombines TRBV4-1 with TRBJ2-6, with D possibly being TRBD1 (6 bases). Germline CDR1 is MGHRA and CDR2 is YSYEKL. The CDR3 length is 17 residues. The germline V and J ends were trimmed by 1 base and 4 bases, with 14 bases remaining between them. CDR3 sequence: CASSQAVGTRGANVLTF. CDR3 DNA: TGCGCCAGCAGCCAAGCTGTCGGGACAAGAGGGGCCAACGTCCTGACTTTC.

The chain joins TRBV6-1 to TRBJ1-3, with D maybe TRBD1 (5 bases). The CDR3 has 14 amino acids. V shed 5 bases and J shed 3 bases, with 11 bases lying between them. CDR1 is MNHNS, CDR2 SASEGT, per germline. CDR3 DNA sequence: TGTGCCAGCAGTAGGGGCAGTCTTGGAAACACCATATATTTT. Translating gives CASSRGSLGNTIYF.

The gene calls are TRBV7-9 and TRBJ1-2; no firm D call. CDR3 length: 12 amino acids. V dropped 3 bases and J dropped 6 bases, with 8 bases sitting between them. The germline V gene encodes CDR1 SEHNR and CDR2 FQNEAQ (reference sequence). In DNA form, the CDR3 reads TGTGCCAGCAGCTTTCTCAGTAATGGCTACACCTTC. Translating it yields CASSFLSNGYTF.

Only one count was recorded for this clone. This chain uses TRBV6-1 with TRBJ1-2, with D possibly being TRBD1 (6 bases). The CDR3 loop spans 14 amino acids. V was clipped by 2 bases and J by 4 bases, with 11 bases between them. Germline assignment: CDR1 MNHNS and CDR2 SASEGT. CDR3 DNA: TGTGCCAGCAGTGAACAAGGACAGCCCTATGGCTACACCTTC. It is translated as CASSEQGQPYGYTF.

This clone came up once. The chain is built from TRBV5-8 and TRBJ1-2; no clear D. The CDR3 runs to 13 residues. Germline CDR1 SGHTS, CDR2 YDEGEE. Trimming cost V 4 bases and J 2 bases, with 9 bases left between them. In nucleotides, the CDR3 is TGTGCCAGCAGCCCGGGCCTAAACTATGGCTACACCTTC. Its protein is CASSPGLNYGYTF.